The 25 T cell receptor beta chains presented below share a single source sample, sequenced in a study of T cell responses to AZD1222 COVID-19 vaccine. Libraries were prepared by immunoSEQ multiplex PCR; TCRdb keeps only in-frame clonotypes and omits some of them. The table lists roughly 150,000 clones, 80% to 95% of them singletons. Sample: peripheral blood, taken on day 0 of AZD1222 vaccination. The receptors shown here come from an adult in good health.

The rearrangement uses TRBV5-1 and TRBJ2-7; D may be TRBD2 (5 bases). Germline V gives CDR1 SGHRS, CDR2 YFSETQ. The CDR3 length is 15 residues. V was trimmed by 0 bases and J by 2 bases, leaving 12 bases between them. The CDR3 DNA reads as TGCGCCAGCAGCTTGGCAGCCGGGAAAACCTACGAGCAGTACTTC. It codes for CASSLAAGKTYEQYF.

V and J are TRBV28 and TRBJ2-7; tentative D call: TRBD2 (6 bases). V lost 8 bases and J 5 bases, leaving 19 bases between the germline ends. CDR3 length: 14 amino acids. Germline assignment: CDR1 MDHEN and CDR2 SYDVKM. The CDR3, as DNA: TGTGCCAGCTCTCAAGGAACTAGCATCGACGAGCAGTACTTC. This translates into CASSQGTSIDEQYF. The full variable domain, its missing parts supplied by reference TRBV28 and TRBJ2-7, is DVKVTQSSRYLVKRTGEKVFLECVQDMDHENMFWYRQDPGLGLRLIYFSYDVKMKEKGDIPEGYSVSREKKERFSLILESASTNQTSMYLCASSQGTSIDEQYFGPGTRLTVT.

This rearrangement joins TRBV5-1 to TRBJ2-3, with 8 nucleotides matching TRBD2. The germline gives CDR1 SGHRS, CDR2 YFSETQ. V was pared by 0 bases and J by 3 bases, with 6 bases of the junction left unmatched. The length of the CDR3 is 16 residues. The CDR3 spells CASSLVGAGETDTQYF. The CDR3 DNA reads as TGCGCCAGCAGCTTGGTCGGAGCGGGGGAAACAGATACGCAGTATTTT.

This clone appeared a single time. The V gene is TRBV5-1, the J gene TRBJ1-4; a possible D gene is TRBD1 (6 bases). The CDR3 extends over 15 amino acids. Trimming took off 2 bases at V and 2 bases at J, with 10 bases between the two ends. Germline V CDR1 and CDR2: SGHRS, YFSETQ. The DNA of the CDR3 is TGCGCCAGCAGCTTCAGGGGTACGACTAATGAAAAACTGTTTTTT. Protein: CASSFRGTTNEKLFF.

The rearrangement joins TRBV12-1 to TRBJ1-4; TRBD1, the D gene given by the table, was not confirmed from the DNA. TRBV12-1 counts as a pseudogene. This CDR3 is 15 amino acids long. The CDR3 spells CASSFQGATNEKLFF. DNA for the CDR3: TGTGCCAGCAGCTTTCAGGGGGCGACTAATGAAAAACTGTTTTTT.

In its sample, this clone was seen a few times. The chain recombines TRBV19 with TRBJ2-1; D may be TRBD2 (7 bases). The CDR3 totals 15 residues. V shed 1 base and J shed 4 bases, with 11 bases lying between them. Germline lookup yields CDR1 LNHDA and CDR2 SQIVND (reference sequence). CDR3 bases: TGTGCCAGTAGTATAGGGCGGGGGCCTTACAATGAGCAGTTCTTC. Protein product: CASSIGRGPYNEQFF.

The gene calls are TRBV7-9 and TRBJ2-1; D is perhaps TRBD1 or TRBD2 (5 bases each). The CDR3 is made up of 15 amino acids. V was cut by 7 bases and J by 0 bases, with 13 bases left in between. Germline V lookup: CDR1 SEHNR, CDR2 FQNEAQ (reference sequence). The CDR3 sequence: CASKESGGSYNEQFF. The CDR3 DNA is TGTGCCAGCAAAGAAAGTGGGGGCTCCTACAATGAGCAGTTCTTC.

V and J are TRBV30 and TRBJ1-2; D unclear. Germline lookup yields CDR1 GTSNPN and CDR2 SVGIG (reference sequence). This CDR3 is built from 12 residues. The ends were cut back, 2 bases at V and 5 bases at J, with 9 bases in the middle. DNA of the CDR3: TGTGCCTGGAGTAACAGCTTGTATGGCTACACCTTC. It translates to CAWSNSLYGYTF.

The J gene is TRBJ2-7, the V gene TRBV27; maybe TRBD2 (5 bases). The CDR3 contains 13 residues. V was trimmed by 5 bases and J by 12 bases, leaving 20 bases between them. Germline assignment: CDR1 MNHEY and CDR2 SMNVEV (reference sequence). The chain's CDR3 is CASSIIDTRGLYF. The CDR3 DNA sequence: TGTGCCAGCAGTATAATAGACACGCGAGGACTGTACTTC.

The table lists this clone with a count of one. The chain recombines TRBV4-1 with TRBJ2-1; no clear D. The CDR3 has 15 residues. Trimming removed 1 base at V and 2 bases at J, with 9 bases between. The germline gives CDR1 MGHRA, CDR2 YSYEKL. The DNA for the CDR3 is TGCGCCAGCAGCCAAGGGACGGTAACCTACAATGAGCAGTTCTTC. Translation: CASSQGTVTYNEQFF.

This clone was observed a single time. The rearrangement joins TRBV29-1 to TRBJ2-1; perhaps TRBD1 as D (6 bases). The CDR3 consists of 14 residues. With 6 bases removed from V and 4 bases from J, the gap between germline ends came to 16 bases. Germline CDR1 reads SQVTM; CDR2 reads ANQGSEA. CDR3 nucleotides: TGCAGCGTGGCCGGGACATTTGAATACAATGAGCAGTTCTTC. Translation: CSVAGTFEYNEQFF.

This chain joins TRBV18 and TRBJ2-5, with TRBD2 matching over 8 bases. This CDR3 is 15 amino acids long. With 6 bases clipped from V and 3 bases from J, the junction kept 9 bases outside the gene matches. In germline, CDR1 is KGHSH, CDR2 LQKENI. CDR3 sequence reads: CASSPNSGIKETQYF. The CDR3 DNA reads as TGTGCCAGCTCCCCAAATAGCGGGATTAAAGAGACCCAGTACTTC.

The chain links TRBV3-1 (or the pseudogene TRBV3-2) to TRBJ2-5; possibly TRBD1 for D (6 bases). V lost 0 bases and J lost 1, with 6 bases in between. This CDR3 spans 14 amino acids. Germline V gives CDR1 LGHDT, CDR2 YNNKEL (reference sequence). CDR3 DNA sequence: TGTGCCAGCAGCCAAGAGGGGGCCCAAGAGACCCAGTACTTC. This translates into CASSQEGAQETQYF.

The chain recombines TRBV27 with TRBJ1-4; tentatively, D is TRBD1 (6 bases). From germline, CDR1 is MNHEY and CDR2 SMNVEV (reference sequence). V was trimmed by 3 bases and J by 5 bases, leaving 13 bases between them. The CDR3 totals 15 residues. CDR3 region: CASSFRRGLNEKLFF. In nucleotides, the CDR3 is TGTGCCAGCAGTTTCCGCAGGGGCCTGAATGAAAAACTGTTTTTT.

The chain couples TRBV11-2 to TRBJ1-2; D is unresolved. Per the germline V gene, CDR1 is SGHAT and CDR2 is FQNNGV. The CDR3 consists of 14 residues. V lost 0 bases, J lost 0 bases, and 5 bases lay in between. CDR3 protein: CASSLDITNYGYTF. CDR3 in DNA: TGTGCCAGCAGCTTAGATATAACTAACTATGGCTACACCTTC.

The rearrangement uses TRBV4-3 and TRBJ1-1; D is ambiguous. Germline V gene data show CDR1 as LGHNA and CDR2 as YSLEER. Trimming shortened V by 0 bases and J by 7 bases, and 9 bases separated the two germline ends. The CDR3 length is 13 residues. CDR3 nucleotides: TGCGCCAGCAGCCAAGATATGGGGTATGAAGCTTTCTTT. Translating gives CASSQDMGYEAFF.

This clone was counted between two and nine times. The rearrangement uses TRBV6-6 and TRBJ2-7, with 7 bases that match TRBD1. In germline, CDR1 is MNHNY, CDR2 SVGAGI (reference sequence). After removal of 5 bases from V and 4 bases from J, the junction contained 5 bases not matched to a gene. The CDR3 runs to 13 residues. This CDR3 reads CASSQQGMYEQYF. The DNA of the CDR3 is TGTGCCAGCAGTCAACAGGGGATGTACGAGCAGTACTTC.

This sequence joins TRBV15 and TRBJ2-7; D perhaps matches TRBD1 (7 bases). There are 15 residues in the CDR3. Germline V gene sequence: CDR1 LNHNV, CDR2 YYDKDF (reference sequence). Deletions cut 0 bases from V and 4 bases from J, with 13 bases between. In nucleotides, the CDR3 is TGTGCCACCAGCAGAGAGGTGGCAGGGGGGTACGAGCAGTACTTC. Translating it yields CATSREVAGGYEQYF.

This chain connects TRBV7-2 to TRBJ1-6; no firm D call. CDR3 size: 14 residues. Germline CDR1 SGHTA, CDR2 FQGNSA. Trimming shortened V by 1 base and J by 10 bases, and 11 bases separated the two germline ends. CDR3 residues: CASSLGHSRSPLHF. The CDR3 nucleotides read TGTGCCAGCAGCTTAGGGCACAGCCGCTCACCCCTCCACTTT.

The chain couples TRBV9 to TRBJ2-3; D not certain. The CDR3 totals 14 residues. Germline loops: CDR1 SGDLS, CDR2 YYNGEE. V was trimmed by 2 bases and J by 5 bases, leaving 12 bases between them. The CDR3 protein is CASSVGSLGDTQYF. The CDR3 nucleotides are TGTGCCAGCAGCGTTGGGTCTCTCGGAGATACGCAGTATTTT.

The gene calls are TRBV28 and TRBJ1-2, with 8 positions matching TRBD1. V trimming: 6 bases; J trimming: 2 bases; junction bases outside the gene matches: 5. The CDR3 has 14 amino acids. Germline CDR1 and CDR2: MDHEN and SYDVKM. CDR3 sequence: CASSGQGKNYGYTF. CDR3 bases: TGTGCCAGCAGCGGACAGGGAAAGAACTATGGCTACACCTTC.

V is TRBV3-1 (or the pseudogene TRBV3-2) and J is TRBJ1-6; 9 nucleotides align to TRBD1. With V trimmed by 0 bases and J by 7 bases, 4 bases remained unmatched. This CDR3 comprises 16 residues. Germline assignment: CDR1 LGHDT and CDR2 YNNKEL (reference sequence). The CDR3 loop reads CASSQEGQGENSPLHF. The CDR3 bases are TGTGCCAGCAGCCAAGAGGGACAGGGAGAGAATTCACCCCTCCACTTT.

This clone was recorded a few times. The chain employs TRBV7-2 and TRBJ2-7; TRBD1 matches 7 bases. The CDR3 totals 14 residues. CDR1 is SGHTA and CDR2 is FQGNSA in the germline V gene. Losses at the gene ends were 5 bases for V and 3 bases for J; bases not matched to a gene: 7. The CDR3 sequence: CASSIHRGIYEQYF. CDR3 bases: TGTGCCAGCAGCATACACAGGGGAATCTACGAGCAGTACTTC.

The gene calls are TRBV23-1 and TRBJ2-3, with TRBD2 as a possible D gene (6 bases). TRBV23-1 is an open reading frame whose function is uncertain. The CDR3 consists of 20 residues. V was pared by 9 bases and J by 1 base, with 32 bases between. The CDR3 is CASRSYDPVGKSSGTDTQYF. CDR3 in DNA: TGCGCCAGTAGATCTTACGATCCCGTGGGGAAGTCTAGCGGCACAGATACGCAGTATTTT.

The rearrangement links TRBV7-3 to TRBJ2-1, with D perhaps matching TRBD2 (6 bases). V shed 4 bases and J shed 8 bases, with 15 bases lying between them. This CDR3 region has 14 residues. Germline-derived CDR1 and CDR2 are SGHTA and FQGTGA. CDR3 region: CASSYSGGDYEQFF. The CDR3 nucleotides are TGTGCCAGCAGCTACAGCGGAGGGGACTATGAGCAGTTCTTC. The entire variable domain, with the rest obtained from reference TRBV7-3 and TRBJ2-1, is as follows: GAGVSQTPSNKVTEKGKYVELRCDPISGHTALYWYRQSLGQGPEFLIYFQGTGAADDSGLPNDRFFAVRPEGSVSTLKIQRTERGDSAVYLCASSYSGGDYEQFFGPGTRLTVL.